This TCR beta chain stems from a study of shared clonotypes between healthy human individuals. Broader study findings: Exclusively blood specimens were collected; tissue repertoires likely differ. Since donors were few, the genetic and exposure-history diversity represented was limited.

The authors loaded around 200 ng DNA, 25,000 to 30,000 T cell genomes, into sorted-subset replicate PCRs. Libraries were prepared by immunoSEQ multiplex PCR; TCRdb keeps only in-frame clonotypes and omits some of them. The sample lists 2,500,000 or so clones, more than 90% occurring once. V lost 2 bases to trimming and J lost 4 bases; unmatched junction nucleotides: 8. The CDR3 runs 15 residues. The germline gives CDR1 GTSNPN, CDR2 SVGIG (reference sequence). Concerning this clone itself: Its antigen is still unknown.

Sequenced input: naive CD4+ T cells sorted from blood. As for subset: CD45RA+ positively selected. The sequence came from a man aged 18 to 29 in good health. The rearrangement joins TRBV30 to TRBJ1-2; TRBD1 aligns across 9 bases. The CDR3 loop is CAWSPLRDRVYGYTF. CDR3 bases: TGTGCCTGGAGTCCCCTCCGGGACAGGGTCTATGGCTACACCTTC.